This T cell receptor beta chain was documented in a study of beta chain features in type 1 diabetes. Across the whole study: The examined sorted cells totaled under 120 million across samples. Study observations and caveats: Significant though moderate, a shortening of TCRB CDR3s appeared in all four CD4+ subsets of Type 1 diabetes patients.

Note on this clone: The antigen remains unidentified.

V lost 0 bases, J lost 3 bases, and 4 bases stayed unmatched. Germline-derived CDR1 and CDR2 are SGDLS and YYNGEE. The CDR3 length is 15 residues. Since all of the isolated RNA was reverse transcribed, expressed TCRB transcripts were what got sequenced. Profiling relied on immunoSEQ multiplex PCR, and the TCRdb table lists in-frame clones only, not all of them. The profile covers 250,000 to 300,000 clones, with around an eighth appearing a single time and 0.017% taken by the ten largest. The origin of this receptor is a young man with type 1 diabetes. The chain links TRBV9 to TRBJ2-5; 8 bases line up with TRBD1. The material sequenced was naive CD4+ T cells from blood. The CDR3 nucleotides read TGTGCCAGCAGCGTAGGCCCAGGGGGCGAAGAGACCCAGTACTTC. As protein: CASSVGPGGEETQYF.